This T cell receptor beta chain was recovered during a study of blood T cell repertoires in COVID-19. In the study overall: Italy, Spain and the United States were the sources of the convalescent and acute COVID-19 samples. The cDNA or gDNA used as material had been derived from T cells, B-cell-depleted T cells, or PBMCs.

CDR3 length: 14 residues. Deletions cut 6 bases from V and 2 bases from J, with 12 bases between. Germline values: CDR1 MDHEN, CDR2 SYDVKM. Original methodology: Cell counts per sample came from amplifying reference gene primers. Method: immunoSEQ multiplex PCR; TCRdb's copy keeps in-frame clones and lacks some. The D gene and trimming were derived from the DNA, and the V and J assignments and clone size from that table. The sample lists around 120,000 clones, over 70% occurring once. The source of this sequence is a woman aged 70-85 years with acute or convalescent COVID-19. The gene calls are TRBV28 and TRBJ2-3; perhaps TRBD1 as D (5 bases). The source material was peripheral blood. CDR3 sequence (DNA): TGTGCCAGCAGCCTTCAGACAGCCACAGATACGCAGTATTTT. Its protein product is CASSLQTATDTQYF. Combining the CDR3 with reference TRBV28 and TRBJ2-3 gives the whole variable domain DVKVTQSSRYLVKRTGEKVFLECVQDMDHENMFWYRQDPGLGLRLIYFSYDVKMKEKGDIPEGYSVSREKKERFSLILESASTNQTSMYLCASSLQTATDTQYFGPGTRLTVL.